This TCR beta chain was documented in a study of cytomegalovirus exposure and HLA in healthy donors. Looking at the study overall: From about 200 million T cells, an earlier analysis saw approximately 110 million unique TCR beta sequences. When about 400 donors were genotyped, roughly 82% of them were found to fall in the Caucasian-associated ancestry cluster. Study-level findings and limits: Prior analysis indicated that the majority of TCR beta V segments exhibited productivity approximately 87% or approximately 30% of the time.

Notes on this clone: The antigen is unknown.

CDR3 length: 13 residues. The germline V gene has CDR1 SGHAT and CDR2 FQDESV (reference sequence). The V gene lost 2 bases and the J gene lost 1 base, with 5 bases spanning the gap. The PCR contained 60 Vbeta and 13 Jbeta primers. Using immunoSEQ multiplex PCR, the repertoire was profiled, and TCRdb retains in-frame clones only, with some absent. The table lists about 59,000 clones, about 69% of them singletons, with 6.8% in the top ten. This receptor was obtained from a man younger than 40 in good health and CMV-seropositive. The sample comprised PBMCs. This sequence joins TRBV11-1 and TRBJ1-1, with D hard to call. The CDR3 loop is CASSLTTNTEAFF. The CDR3 coding sequence is TGTGCCAGCAGCTTAACTACGAACACTGAAGCTTTCTTT. The full variable domain, its missing parts supplied by reference TRBV11-1 and TRBJ1-1, is EAEVAQSPRYKITEKSQAVAFWCDPISGHATLYWYRQILGQGPELLVQFQDESVVDDSQLPKDRFSAERLKGVDSTLKIQPAELGDSAMYLCASSLTTNTEAFFGQGTRLTVV.